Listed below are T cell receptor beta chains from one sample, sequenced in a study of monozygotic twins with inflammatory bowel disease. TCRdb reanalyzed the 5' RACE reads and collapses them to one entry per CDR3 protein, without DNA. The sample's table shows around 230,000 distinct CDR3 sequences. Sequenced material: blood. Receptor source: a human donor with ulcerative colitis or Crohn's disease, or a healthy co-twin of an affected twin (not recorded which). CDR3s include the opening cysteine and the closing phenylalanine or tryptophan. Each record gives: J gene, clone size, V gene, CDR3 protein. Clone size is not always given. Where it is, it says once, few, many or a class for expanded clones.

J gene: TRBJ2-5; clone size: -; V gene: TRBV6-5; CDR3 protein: CASSSPQRGKETQYF
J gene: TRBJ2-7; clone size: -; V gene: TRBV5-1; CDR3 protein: CASSAGQVSYEQYF
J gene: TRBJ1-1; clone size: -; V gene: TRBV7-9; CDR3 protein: CASSSAGLGTEAFF
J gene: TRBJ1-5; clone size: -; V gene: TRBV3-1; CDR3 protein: CASSQGRSNQPQHF
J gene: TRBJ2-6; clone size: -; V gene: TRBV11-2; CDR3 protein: CASRRGSGANVLTF
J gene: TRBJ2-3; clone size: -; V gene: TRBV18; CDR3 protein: CASSPGLAGETDTQYF
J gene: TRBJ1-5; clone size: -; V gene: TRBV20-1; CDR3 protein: CSARGINNQPQHF
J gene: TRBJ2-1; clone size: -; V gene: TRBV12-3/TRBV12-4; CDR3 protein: CASSKRSPYNEQFF
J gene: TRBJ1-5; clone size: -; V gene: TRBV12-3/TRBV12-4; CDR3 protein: CASSTGIQPQHF
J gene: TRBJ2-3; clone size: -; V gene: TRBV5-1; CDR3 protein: CASSLVGREADTQYF
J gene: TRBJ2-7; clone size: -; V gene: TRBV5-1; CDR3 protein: CASSLEFYEQYF
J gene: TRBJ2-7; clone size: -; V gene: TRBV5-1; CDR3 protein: CASSLAPGTSYEQYF
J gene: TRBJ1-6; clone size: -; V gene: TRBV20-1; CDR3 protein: CSARTDYNSPLHF
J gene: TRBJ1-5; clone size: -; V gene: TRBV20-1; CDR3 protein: CSARGTVGSLSNQPQHF
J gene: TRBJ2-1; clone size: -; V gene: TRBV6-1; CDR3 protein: CASSVLAGGKLF
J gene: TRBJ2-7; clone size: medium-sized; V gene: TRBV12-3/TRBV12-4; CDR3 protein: CASSLGYEQYF
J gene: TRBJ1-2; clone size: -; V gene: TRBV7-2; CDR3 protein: CASSSTNYGYTF
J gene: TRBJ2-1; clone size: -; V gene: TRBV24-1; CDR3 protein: CATSDPYGVGEQFF
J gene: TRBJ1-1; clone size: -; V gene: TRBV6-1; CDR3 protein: CASTTSEPLGGTEAFF
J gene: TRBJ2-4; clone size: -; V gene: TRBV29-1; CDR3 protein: CSVGRGEENIQYF
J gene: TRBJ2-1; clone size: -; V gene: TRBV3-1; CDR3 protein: CASSQDPGGSEFF
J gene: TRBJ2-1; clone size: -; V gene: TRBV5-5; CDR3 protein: CASSLPQGWYDNEQFF
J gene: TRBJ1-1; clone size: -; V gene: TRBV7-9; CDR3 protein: CASSLAGQGGTFF